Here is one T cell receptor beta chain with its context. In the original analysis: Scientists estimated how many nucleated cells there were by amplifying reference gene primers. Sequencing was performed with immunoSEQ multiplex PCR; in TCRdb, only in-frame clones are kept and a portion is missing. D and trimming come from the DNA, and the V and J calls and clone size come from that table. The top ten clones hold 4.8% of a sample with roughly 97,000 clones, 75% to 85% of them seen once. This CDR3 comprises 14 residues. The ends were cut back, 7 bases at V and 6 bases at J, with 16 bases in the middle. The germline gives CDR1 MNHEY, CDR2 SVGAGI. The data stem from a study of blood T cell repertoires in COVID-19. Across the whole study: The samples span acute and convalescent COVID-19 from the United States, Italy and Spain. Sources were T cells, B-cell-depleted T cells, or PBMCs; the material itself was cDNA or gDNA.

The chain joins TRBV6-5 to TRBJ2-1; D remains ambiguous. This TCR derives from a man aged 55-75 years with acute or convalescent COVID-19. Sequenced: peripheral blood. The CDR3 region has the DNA TGTGCCAGCACCCCCAGTCATTTCGTCAATGAGCAGTTCTTC. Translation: CASTPSHFVNEQFF.